This T cell receptor beta chain was sequenced during a study of T cell responses to AZD1222 COVID-19 vaccine. Findings and caveats of the study: Researchers report vaccine-associated CD4 TCRs spanning spike, with dominance at 160-218 and 743-854. Nearly half of unique spike-specific TCRs reportedly avoided B.1.351 and B.1.1.7 mutated regions.

This CDR3 spans 12 amino acids. Germline V gene lookup returns CDR1 SEHNR and CDR2 FQNEAQ (reference sequence). The ends were cut back, 6 bases at V and 2 bases at J, with 7 bases in the middle. Points on this clone: Its target is unknown.

The table came from immunoSEQ multiplex PCR; TCRdb's copy has only in-frame clones and leaves some out. The sample contains some 150,000 clones, around 90% of which appear only once. This chain joins TRBV7-9 and TRBJ1-2; D is unresolved. The sample was peripheral blood, taken 28 days after the second AZD1222 dose. The clonotype comes from an adult who received the AZD1222 COVID-19 vaccine. CDR3 protein: CASSRTNYGYTF. The CDR3 DNA follows: TGTGCCAGCAGTCGAACCAACTATGGCTACACCTTC.